A single sample is the source of the 7 T cell receptor beta chains below, sequenced in a study of blood T cell repertoires in COVID-19. Sequencing used immunoSEQ multiplex PCR; TCRdb keeps in-frame clones, though not all of them. Here the sample spans some 310,000 clones, roughly 90% being singletons. Sequenced: PBMCs or T cells enriched from blood (not recorded which). The receptors were gathered from a woman aged 25 to 39 who had recovered from COVID-19.

V usage is TRBV19 and J usage is TRBJ2-2, with D tentatively TRBD2 (5 bases). Germline CDR1 is LNHDA and CDR2 is SQIVND (reference sequence). The CDR3 loop spans 13 amino acids. The germline V and J ends were trimmed by 7 bases and 6 bases, with 12 bases remaining between them. CDR3 bases: TGTGCCAGTACAGAGGGTATTCCCGGGGAGCTGTTTTTT. Its translation: CASTEGIPGELFF.

V and J are TRBV30 and TRBJ2-3; D possibly corresponds to TRBD2 (6 bases). CDR1 GTSNPN and CDR2 SVGIG come from the germline V gene (reference sequence). V lost 5 bases to trimming and J lost 9 bases, with 21 bases between them. The CDR3 loop spans 14 amino acids. This CDR3 is CAWGVEGTPGTQYF. The CDR3 nucleotides are TGTGCCTGGGGGGTGGAGGGGACCCCAGGGACGCAGTATTTT.

The chain recombines TRBV4-2 with TRBJ2-1, with 11 bases that match TRBD2. CDR1 and CDR2 (germline): LGHNA, YNFKEQ. J lost 3 bases, V lost 1 base, and 5 bases had no gene match. This CDR3 is 17 amino acids long. The CDR3 DNA reads as TGTGCCAGCAGCCAAGGGTTAGCGGGAGGGGGCTACAATGAGCAGTTCTTC. Translated, it gives CASSQGLAGGGYNEQFF.

The chain combines TRBV30 with TRBJ2-2; possible D gene TRBD1, 6 bases. This CDR3 contains 16 residues. CDR1 is GTSNPN, CDR2 SVGIG, per germline (reference sequence). The V end lost 5 bases, the J end lost 9 bases, and 25 bases lay between the germline ends. This CDR3 reads CAWRSQGRTPDRELFF. Written as DNA, the CDR3 is TGTGCCTGGCGATCACAGGGTCGGACACCCGACCGGGAGCTGTTTTTT.

This chain joins TRBV5-4 and TRBJ2-5; 8 bases line up with TRBD2. Per germline, CDR1 SGHNT and CDR2 YYREEE (reference sequence). J gave up 3 bases and V 4 bases, and 11 bases lay outside the gene matches. This CDR3 is 16 amino acids long. CDR3 sequence reads: CASSQDEAGVKETQYF. In nucleotides, the CDR3 is TGTGCCAGCAGCCAAGATGAAGCGGGAGTTAAAGAGACCCAGTACTTC.

The rearrangement uses TRBV2 and TRBJ2-2; tentative D call: TRBD1 (6 bases). V shed 6 bases and J shed 2 bases, with 19 bases lying between them. The CDR3 contains 17 residues. Germline CDR1 SNHLY, CDR2 FYNNEI. CDR3 loop: CASRDDAGTKNTGELFF. CDR3 in DNA: TGTGCCAGCAGAGACGATGCCGGGACAAAAAACACCGGGGAGCTGTTTTTT.

The chain carries TRBV5-1 and TRBJ1-6; TRBD1 might be the D (6 bases). Trimming shortened V by 8 bases and J by 5 bases, and 17 bases separated the two germline ends. CDR1 and CDR2 from the germline V gene are SGHRS and YFSETQ. This CDR3 is built from 15 residues. The CDR3, as DNA: TGCGCCAGGTCGGATGTACGGGACAATAATTCACCCCTCCACTTT. Encoded protein: CARSDVRDNNSPLHF. Full variable domain (rest looked up from reference TRBV5-1 and TRBJ1-6): KAGVTQTPRYLIKTRGQQVTLSCSPISGHRSVSWYQQTPGQGLQFLFEYFSETQRNKGNFPGRFSGRQFSNSRSEMNVSTLELGDSALYLCARSDVRDNNSPLHFGNGTRLTVT.